The clone carrying this T cell receptor beta chain was seen only a few times. The target antigen is unknown. This CDR3 region has 15 residues. CDR1 is MDHEN, CDR2 SYDVKM, per germline. V lost 8 bases and J 2 bases, leaving 17 bases between the germline ends. This record comes from a study of identical twins. Whole-study findings and limits: While abundant cord blood beta clonotypes carried fewer insertions, memory repertoires showed no such pattern. Instead of following the same donors, the conclusions were based on cross-sectional statistical analysis. Zero-insertion results could be subject to partial confounding by invariant MAIT and iNKT cells.

After template switching added a universal primer site, the resulting cDNA carried unique molecular identifiers. TCRdb redid the calling of the 5' RACE reads with MiXCR, one entry per CDR3 protein. In the table there are a few hundred thousand distinct CDR3 sequences, around a tenth of which are singletons. The data also belong to a second study, concerning yellow fever vaccine responses in identical twins.

The V and J genes are TRBV28 and TRBJ2-3; tentatively, D is TRBD1 (6 bases). The TCR sequence derives from a woman younger than 30 in good health. The sequencing sample was made of PBMCs. In DNA form, the CDR3 reads TGTGCCAGCCTCGTAGGGACAAGGTACACAGATACGCAGTATTTT. It translates to CASLVGTRYTDTQYF.